This T cell receptor beta chain emerged from a study of shared clonotypes between healthy human individuals. For the study at large: Per donor, CD8 memory used one plate, CD8 naive used two, CD4 memory used three and CD4 naive used three.

Study observations and caveats: In having few donors, the study represented limited genetic and exposure-history diversity.

The run depth of the assay was deep. Sorted-subset replicate PCRs used about 200 ng DNA, approximately 27,000 T cell genomes. Using immunoSEQ multiplex PCR, the repertoire was profiled, and TCRdb retains in-frame clones only, with some absent. Of millions of clones in the sample, approximately 95% were seen once. Comments on this clone: What it binds is not known.

Sequencing used naive CD4+ T cells sorted from blood. Subset reported: CD45RA+ positively selected. This receptor was obtained from a man younger than 30 in good health.

The CDR3 DNA is TGTGCCAGCAGTACAGGCTCCGAGACCCAGTACTTC. It is translated as CASSTGSETQYF. The chain is built from TRBV25-1 and TRBJ2-5; D perhaps matches TRBD1 (5 bases). The CDR3 length is 12 residues. V was trimmed by 5 bases and J by 5 bases, leaving 9 bases between them. Germline assignment: CDR1 MGHDK and CDR2 SYGVNS.